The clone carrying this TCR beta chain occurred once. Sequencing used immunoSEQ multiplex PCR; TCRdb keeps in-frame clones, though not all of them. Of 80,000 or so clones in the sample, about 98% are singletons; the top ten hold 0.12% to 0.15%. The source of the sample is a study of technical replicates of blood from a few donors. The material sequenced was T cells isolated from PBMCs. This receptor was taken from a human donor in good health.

Written as DNA, the CDR3 is TGCGCCAGCACAAGGGGAGGGCTTAATGAAAAACTGTTTTTT. Protein: CASTRGGLNEKLFF. The rearrangement uses TRBV4-1 and TRBJ1-4, with D perhaps matching TRBD1 (5 bases). Germline V lookup: CDR1 MGHRA, CDR2 YSYEKL. The CDR3 loop spans 14 amino acids. V was cut by 7 bases and J by 4 bases, with 13 bases left in between.